The clone carrying this T cell receptor (beta chain) occurred a few times. In each case, RNA was isolated and then reverse transcribed into cDNA as the sequencing template. Sequencing was performed with immunoSEQ multiplex PCR; in TCRdb, only in-frame clones are kept and a portion is missing. Among approximately 100,000 clones listed, 85% to 90% were seen once. These data originate in a study of CD8+ T cells in alopecia areata. Study summary: The drug, tofacitinib, lasted 6 to 18 months, followed by 6 months off drug.

Treatment given: oral pan-JAK inhibitor, 5-10 mg twice daily. Samples from alopecia areata patients were lesional scalp punch biopsies and peripheral blood. Sample: CD8+ T cells sorted from blood, taken around week 31, from a patient treated with tofacitinib. The receptor comes from a human donor with alopecia areata.

CDR3: CSAQGLSTDTQYF. CDR3 sequence (DNA): TGCAGCGCACAGGGGTTGAGCACAGATACGCAGTATTTT. The chain joins TRBV29-1 to TRBJ2-3; 7 bases are a match to TRBD1. The CDR3 contains 13 residues. Germline-derived CDR1 and CDR2 are SQVTM and ANQGSEA. V lost 7 bases, J lost 0 bases, and 4 bases stayed unmatched.